This TCR beta chain is drawn from a study of blood T cell repertoires in COVID-19. The method was immunoSEQ multiplex PCR; TCRdb's version includes in-frame clones alone and lacks a portion of them. In the table there are roughly 280,000 clones, roughly 87% of which are singletons. CDR1 is MNHEY and CDR2 is SVGAGI in the germline V gene. V lost 7 bases and J lost 6, with 18 bases in between. CDR3 size: 14 residues. The chain links TRBV6-5 to TRBJ1-1, with D tentatively TRBD1 (5 bases). The TCR sequence derives from a woman between 45 and 60 years old who had recovered from COVID-19. The sample consisted of peripheral blood. The CDR3 nucleotides are TGTGCCAGCACTCTCAACGGAGCAGGGTCTGAAGCTTTCTTT. This sequence encodes CASTLNGAGSEAFF.